The 6 T cell receptor beta chains in this list originate from one sample, sequenced in a study of early stage breast cancer tumors. Using immunoSEQ multiplex PCR, the repertoire was profiled, and TCRdb retains in-frame clones only, with some absent. In the table there are fewer than 80,000 clones, approximately 84% of which are singletons. The sample consisted of blood. The origin of the receptors is a middle-aged person with breast cancer.

V is TRBV14 and J is TRBJ1-3; the D is unclear. V was shortened by 3 bases and J by 1 base, with 7 bases between the two germline ends. The CDR3 sequence is 14 residues long. The germline gives CDR1 SGHDN, CDR2 FVKESK. The CDR3 loop is CASSHRGSGNTIYF. CDR3 bases: TGTGCCAGCAGCCACCGTGGGTCTGGAAACACCATATATTTT.

This clone was observed a few times. V is TRBV30 and J is TRBJ1-2; 9 nucleotides line up with TRBD1. The CDR3 runs to 15 residues. Unmatched junction bases numbered 12, after V lost 3 bases and J lost 7 bases. Germline-derived CDR1 and CDR2 are GTSNPN and SVGIG (reference sequence). CDR3 sequence reads: CAWRGEGTGKLGYTF. CDR3 bases: TGTGCCTGGAGGGGGGAGGGGACAGGGAAGCTTGGCTACACCTTC. The full variable domain, in which reference TRBV30 and TRBJ1-2 provide the parts outside the CDR3, is SQTIHQWPATLVQPVGSPLSLECTVEGTSNPNLYWYRQAAGRGLQLLFYSVGIGQISSEVPQNLSASRPQDRQFILSSKKLLLSDSGFYLCAWRGEGTGKLGYTFGSGTRLTVV.

This chain joins TRBV6-5 and TRBJ2-7, with D unresolved. Trimming pared 4 bases from V and 5 bases from J, leaving 18 bases between. CDR1 MNHEY and CDR2 SVGAGI come from the germline V gene. This CDR3 spans 15 amino acids. The CDR3 sequence is CASSSPFMASDEQYF. The CDR3 DNA reads as TGTGCCAGCAGTTCCCCATTTATGGCCAGCGACGAGCAGTACTTC.

V usage is TRBV6-5 and J usage is TRBJ2-7; 9 bases match TRBD1. V dropped 10 bases and J dropped 1; count of bases not matched to a gene: 8. The CDR3 runs 14 residues. Germline CDR1 and CDR2: MNHEY and SVGAGI. The CDR3 region is CATGLGTGSYEQYF. The CDR3 coding sequence is TGTGCCACGGGACTTGGGACAGGGTCCTACGAGCAGTACTTC.

The J gene is TRBJ1-1, the V gene TRBV30; the D gene is possibly TRBD1 (5 bases). Germline CDR1 and CDR2: GTSNPN and SVGIG (reference sequence). Deletions cut 5 bases from V and 0 bases from J, with 13 bases between. The CDR3 is made up of 14 amino acids. The CDR3 reads CAWVGGGLNTEAFF. The CDR3 DNA follows: TGTGCCTGGGTCGGGGGGGGTCTGAACACTGAAGCTTTCTTT.

This chain's CDR3 is CASSLNPLGTDTQYF. DNA of the CDR3: TGTGCCAGCAGCTTAAATCCCCTCGGCACAGATACGCAGTATTTT. The V and J genes are TRBV7-2 and TRBJ2-3, with D hard to call. The CDR3 spans 15 residues. Looked up from germline, CDR1 is SGHTA and CDR2 is FQGNSA. V lost 2 bases and J lost 1, with 10 bases in between.